These T cell receptor beta chains were read from a single sample in a study of cytomegalovirus exposure and HLA in healthy donors. The data were produced by immunoSEQ multiplex PCR, yet TCRdb's version contains in-frame clones alone and is incomplete. The sample has about 150,000 clones, roughly 80% seen once; the top ten hold around 4.1%. Sequencing input: PBMCs. Every receptor here comes from a woman aged 40 to 50 in good health and CMV-seronegative. Both conserved end residues are part of each CDR3. D genes are given only for firm matches. Clone size is given for some rows only: seen once, a few or many times, or a class if the clone is expanded.

v_gene	d_gene	abundance	j_gene	len	CDR3nt	CDR3aa
TRBV5-1	.	.	TRBJ1-5	14	TGCGCCAGCAGCTTGGACGGAGACAATCAGCCCCAGCATTTT	CASSLDGDNQPQHF
TRBV30	.	.	TRBJ1-2	12	TGTGCCTGGAACCCGACAGGCTATGGCTACACCTTC	CAWNPTGYGYTF
TRBV6-5	TRBD2	.	TRBJ2-5	13	TGTGCCAGCACAATAGGGACTAGCGGGACCCAGTACTTC	CASTIGTSGTQYF
TRBV30	.	.	TRBJ1-4	14	TGTGCCTGGGGAGACGGTGCAGATAATGAAAAACTGTTTTTT	CAWGDGADNEKLFF
TRBV5-1	.	.	TRBJ1-2	13	TGCGCCAGCAGCTTGGCCGCGGGTTATGGCTACACCTTC	CASSLAAGYGYTF
TRBV5-1	TRBD1	.	TRBJ1-1	13	TGCGCCAGCAGCACCCAGGGGGACACTGAAGCTTTCTTT	CASSTQGDTEAFF
TRBV2	TRBD1	.	TRBJ2-1	14	TGTGCCAGCAGCCTGGACAGGGGCCACAATGAGCAGTTCTTC	CASSLDRGHNEQFF
TRBV4-1	.	.	TRBJ1-5	14	TGCGCCAGCAGCCAAGCCCAGGGTTCTCAGCCCCAGCATTTT	CASSQAQGSQPQHF
TRBV7-9	TRBD1	.	TRBJ1-5	14	TGTGCCAGCAGCAAGGGACAGGGGTACCAGCCCCAGCATTTT	CASSKGQGYQPQHF
TRBV6-5	.	.	TRBJ2-3	15	TGTGCCAGCAGACCGGGACAATACCTGGCAGATACGCAGTATTTT	CASRPGQYLADTQYF
TRBV11-3	.	.	TRBJ2-7	12	TGTGCCAGCAGCTTAGATCAGGGATGGCAGTACTTC	CASSLDQGWQYF
TRBV18	.	.	TRBJ1-6	12	TGTGCCAGCTCACCAACGGATTCACCCCTCCACTTT	CASSPTDSPLHF
TRBV2	TRBD1	.	TRBJ2-6	16	TGTGCCAGCAGCGAACAGGGGGCGGGTGGGGCCAACGTCCTGACTTTC	CASSEQGAGGANVLTF
TRBV5-5	.	few	TRBJ1-1	18	TGTGCCAGCAGCCGTCACTATAACAGGGCGCCTCTGAACACTGAAGCTTTCTTT	CASSRHYNRAPLNTEAFF
TRBV19	.	few	TRBJ2-3	13	TGTGCCAGTAGTACCCTCAGGGGAGATACGCAGTATTTT	CASSTLRGDTQYF
TRBV19	.	few	TRBJ1-1	14	TGTGCCAGTAGTATTGATTTCTCGGGTGGTGAAGCTTTCTTT	CASSIDFSGGEAFF
TRBV9	.	.	TRBJ1-5	15	TGTGCCAGCAGCGTAGCCCCCGACAGACATCAGCCCCAGCATTTT	CASSVAPDRHQPQHF
TRBV7-2	TRBD1	.	TRBJ2-7	13	TGTGCCAGCAGCCCGACAGGGTTCCAAGAGCAGTACTTC	CASSPTGFQEQYF
TRBV30	.	.	TRBJ2-5	14	TGTGCCTGGAGTGTAGGGAGGGGGGGAGAGACCCAGTACTTC	CAWSVGRGGETQYF
TRBV14	TRBD2	.	TRBJ2-5	12	TGTGCCAGCCGAGCGGGGGGGGAGACCCAGTACTTC	CASRAGGETQYF
TRBV11-2	.	.	TRBJ2-7	15	TGTGCCAGCAGCCGAACGGGACACCGGTTCTACGAGCAGTACTTC	CASSRTGHRFYEQYF
TRBV20-1	TRBD1	.	TRBJ1-1	10	TGCAGTGCTAGTAGGGACAGAGCTTTCTTT	CSASRDRAFF
TRBV5-6	.	.	TRBJ1-1	16	TGTGCCAGCAGCTTAGTAACCGGGACAATGAACACTGAAGCTTTCTTT	CASSLVTGTMNTEAFF
TRBV19	TRBD1	.	TRBJ1-2	14	TGTGCCAGTAGGGAGACCGGGACAGGTGGAGGCTACACCTTC	CASRETGTGGGYTF
TRBV7-2	.	.	TRBJ2-2	15	TGTGCCAGCAGCTTAACTACTACGAACACCGGGGAGCTGTTTTTT	CASSLTTTNTGELFF
TRBV4-1	TRBD1	.	TRBJ2-2	19	TGCGCCAGCAGCCAATGGGTCCAAGGACAGGGACTTAACACCGGGGAGCTGTTTTTT	CASSQWVQGQGLNTGELFF
TRBV27	.	.	TRBJ2-7	13	TGTGCCAGCAGTTTATCGGGAGCTTACGAGCAGTACTTC	CASSLSGAYEQYF
TRBV27	TRBD1	once	TRBJ1-4	17	TGTGCCAGCAGTTTAAGGGGGCGGCTTTTGGAATTTGAAAAACTGTTTTTT	CASSLRGRLLEFEKLFF
TRBV2	TRBD1	.	TRBJ2-7	21	TGTGCCAGCAGCACCCAAGGGACAGGGGGCGGCCTCGGGGGCTGGTCCTACGAGCAGTACTTC	CASSTQGTGGGLGGWSYEQYF
TRBV5-1	TRBD2	few	TRBJ2-1	17	TGCGCCAGCAGCTTGGGTGTCGGGAGGGCTGCCTACAATGAGCAGTTCTTC	CASSLGVGRAAYNEQFF
TRBV7-9	.	.	TRBJ2-7	12	TGTGCCAGCAGCTCTTCTAGCGTCGAGCAGTACTTC	CASSSSSVEQYF
TRBV7-8	.	.	TRBJ2-1	14	TGTGCCAGCAGCTTTGGAGGGAGGTTGGATGAGCAGTTCTTC	CASSFGGRLDEQFF
TRBV14	.	.	TRBJ1-3	19	TGTGCCAGCAGCCAAGAGAGGAGGGCACCCTCCCCATCTGGAAACACCATATATTTT	CASSQERRAPSPSGNTIYF
TRBV19	.	.	TRBJ1-4	15	TGTGCCAGTAGTGGAGGACAGAGTCCTAATGAAAAACTGTTTTTT	CASSGGQSPNEKLFF
TRBV28	.	.	TRBJ1-1	14	TGTGCCAGCAGTTCGGCAGGGGTGAACACTGAAGCTTTCTTT	CASSSAGVNTEAFF
TRBV6-4	.	.	TRBJ2-1	13	TGTGCCAGCTCCAGGGTTCCCTACAATGAGCAGTTCTTC	CASSRVPYNEQFF
TRBV5-1	TRBD1	.	TRBJ1-4	15	TGCGCCAGCAGCCTCCCAGGGACAGATAATGAAAAACTGTTTTTT	CASSLPGTDNEKLFF